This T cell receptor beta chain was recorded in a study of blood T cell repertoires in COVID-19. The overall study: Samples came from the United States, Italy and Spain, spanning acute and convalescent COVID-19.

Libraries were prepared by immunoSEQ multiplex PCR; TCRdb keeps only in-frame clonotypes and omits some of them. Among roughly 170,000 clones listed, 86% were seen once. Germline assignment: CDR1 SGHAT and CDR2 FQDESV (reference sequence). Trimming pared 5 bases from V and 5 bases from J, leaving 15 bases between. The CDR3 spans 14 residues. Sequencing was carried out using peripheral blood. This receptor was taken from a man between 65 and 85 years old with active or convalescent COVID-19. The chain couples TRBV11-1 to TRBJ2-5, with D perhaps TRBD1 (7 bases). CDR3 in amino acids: CASSGGTVAETQYF. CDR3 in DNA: TGTGCCAGCAGCGGGGGGACAGTGGCTGAGACCCAGTACTTC.